This T cell receptor (beta chain) was sequenced during a study of T cell responses to AZD1222 COVID-19 vaccine. The CDR3 runs 14 residues. Looked up from germline, CDR1 is SQVTM and CDR2 is ANQGSEA. V dropped 7 bases and J dropped 4 bases, with 19 bases sitting between them. Here immunoSEQ multiplex PCR was the method, and the copy in TCRdb shows in-frame clones only, minus some. The sample carries some 150,000 clones, approximately 85% recorded once. The V call is TRBV29-1, the J call TRBJ1-2, with D possibly being TRBD1 (6 bases). This receptor was identified in an adult in good health. The material sequenced was peripheral blood, taken on day 0 of AZD1222 vaccination. The CDR3 region has the DNA TGCAGCGCCGAGCTCGTGGGGGGCCTCTATGGCTACACCTTC. Translating gives CSAELVGGLYGYTF.